This T cell receptor beta chain appears in the sequencing data of a study of regulatory T cells in long-lasting Graves disease (dated by TCRdb to about 2021). Turning to the overall study: Newly diagnosed Graves' disease patients had taken antithyroid drugs for less than 3 months. The study was registered as a clinical trial and conducted in China. TCR sequencing covered some 13 persistent and approximately 20 newly diagnosed Graves' disease patients, 33 samples in total. Peripheral blood TCR sequencing and RNA sequencing compared persistent Graves' disease patients with newly diagnosed Graves' disease patients. The research as a whole found: More public clonotypes were shared among persistent patients (roughly 2,700) than among newly diagnosed patients (966). TRBV28, TRBJ1-2 and TRBJ2-5 were preferentially used in persistent disease, while TRBV20-1 and TRBJ2-1 were favored in newly diagnosed disease. The authors acknowledged the small sample size as a limitation that may reduce accuracy. Peripheral blood alone was examined, since thyroid tissue, which constituted the primary lesion, could not be accessed. Sequencing and analysis were restricted to the TCR beta chain. Lower TCR Shannon entropy and fewer highly expanded clones were observed in persistent Graves' disease patients than in newly diagnosed patients, which suggested clonal expansion.

About this clonotype: The target of this receptor is not known. No much larger clone is present one base from it, and per-base qualities are unavailable.

Read against the paper, the sample's time point label means: newly diagnosed GD, antithyroid drugs for less than 3 months. For both TCR sequencing and RNA sequencing, RNA was extracted from PBMCs in TRIzol. The diagnosis of Graves' disease followed American Thyroid Association guidelines. Recruitment of patients was carried out at an endocrinology department in Xi'an, China. Each patient gave about 9.1 milliliters of peripheral blood, collected in an EDTA anticoagulant tube. PBMCs were isolated by Ficoll Paque Plus density gradient separation without further T cell sorting. An Agilent 2100 Bioanalyzer and agarose gel were used to check RNA quality, and a NanoDrop 2000 was used to measure RNA concentration. Including cysteine and phenylalanine, the CDR3 has 16 amino acids. The retained sequence is limited to the CDR3, 48 bases, with the frame set at the first base. Trimming removed 8 bases from V and 3 bases from J, leaving 23 bases between the germline ends. The germline V gene yields SGHTA for CDR1 and FQGNSA for CDR2.

Receptor amplification or capture employed multiplex PCR. TCRdb names Illumina HiSeq 4000 as the instrument used. To build TCR beta libraries, CDR3 regions were amplified by Arm-PCR using iRepertoire HTBI primers. Before sequencing, the PCR products went through gel purification. The authors processed their data as follows. Gene usage analysis of CDR3 amino acid clonotypes used the 62 TRBV and 14 TRBJ segments found across samples. COPE and FqMerger were used to merge filtered high-quality paired reads into contigs. BLAST was used to align contigs to IMGT TRBV, TRBD and TRBJ reference genes, and CDR3 was defined according to IMGT. Highly expanded clones were defined as clonotypes with a frequency above 0.1%. Shannon entropy served as the measure of repertoire diversity, while the Gini coefficient captured V-J evenness. A clonotype was considered public if more than one individual shared it. TCRdb trimmed the raw reads at Q25, called clones with MiXCR and kept productive beta chains. Rows with one shared CDR3 protein collapse into an entry with the most common genes and DNA. It is TCRdb's table, rather than the study itself, that gives the V and J calls and clone size. Counted in this sample were about 330,000 distinct CDR3 sequences; 15% to 20% of them appeared once. Roughly a fifth of the sample belongs to the ten largest clones.

These data were also reused for a study on T cells in Graves' hyperthyroidism and ophthalmopathy. The second publication reports: Graves' hyperthyroidism was defined as stable when no progression to ophthalmopathy occurred over 18 months of follow-up. Hyperthyroidism patients were aged 18 to 65 years and newly diagnosed, with disease duration of less than 2 months. Exclusion was applied to patients with uncontrolled infections, other autoimmune diseases, pregnancy or lactation. Clinical symptoms, serum thyroxine and TRAb, thyroid ultrasound, and orbital computed tomography formed the basis for the diagnoses. A first-round RT-PCR of the TCR CDR3 used the HTBI primer set with the Qiagen OneStep RT-PCR kit. Most expanded thyroid clonotypes (frequency above 0.001) were also detected in blood, a finding suggesting that blood repertoires may reflect thyroid immune responses. A 13 V-J signature model separated ophthalmopathy from stable hyperthyroidism, with around 88% sensitivity and around 84% specificity in cross-validation and 80%/75% in testing. In validation, progression to ophthalmopathy was predicted by the model with about 70% sensitivity and 72.22% specificity, a median of about 6.8 months before onset. TCR V-J signatures able to tell the groups apart were searched for in a discovery cohort of approximately 95 patients, of whom roughly 42 had Graves' ophthalmopathy and 57 had stable Graves' hyperthyroidism. An independent validation cohort of 18 to 20 hyperthyroidism patients and about 16 patients who later progressed to ophthalmopathy tested prospective prediction of ophthalmopathy. The 100 discovery patients were randomly split 7:3 into training and test sets. The study also compared thyroid tissue and blood T-cell repertoires from 6 or 7 Graves' hyperthyroidism patients. Following sampling, methimazole starting at 30 mg daily was given to hyperthyroidism patients, and high-dose intravenous methylprednisolone was given to ophthalmopathy patients. A second multiplex PCR round built the libraries, followed by size selection and purification. Sequencing of the libraries was done on an Illumina HiSeq2000 using paired-end 100 bp reads. SOAPnuke was used to process the raw data, removing reads that contained adapters or uncalled bases, had a mean Phred below 15, or lacked an exact match to the constant primer or identifier. COPE v1.2.5 was used to merge high-quality paired reads, and clonotypes were defined as unique nucleotide sequences. MiTCR v1.1 was used to align clonotypes to the IMGT TRBV, TRBD and TRBJ reference segments. The analysis was restricted to V-J combinations with a frequency above 0.0001, which together covered 99% to 99.2% of the repertoires. A TCS score was defined as the ratio of F50 (clonal expansion) to E x V (chaos), with BLOSUM62-based TCRdist applied between CDR3 peptides within each V-J. Welch's t-statistics and random forest reduced 450 to 600 V-J features to roughly 13, which were used in a naive Bayes classifier (R e1071). No statistical method was used to fix the sample size in advance, and group allocation was not hidden from the investigators. The paper reports TCR Vbeta CDR3 sequencing of fewer than 150 peripheral blood samples: some 41 ophthalmopathy, over 70 hyperthyroidism and roughly 17 progressor patients.

The sequence came from a woman between 18 and 29 years old with Graves disease. Donor details come from another sample of the same person, matched by shared clones. The chain was built from TRBV7-2 and TRBJ2-7, with a weak D call of TRBD1 (6 bases match). Source: peripheral blood mononuclear cells (PBMCs), taken at new diagnosis, from a patient treated with antithyroid drugs. CDR3 sequence: CASAILSGASVYEQYF. The bases are TGTGCCAGCGCCATACTTTCAGGGGCTTCAGTCTACGAGCAGTACTTC.